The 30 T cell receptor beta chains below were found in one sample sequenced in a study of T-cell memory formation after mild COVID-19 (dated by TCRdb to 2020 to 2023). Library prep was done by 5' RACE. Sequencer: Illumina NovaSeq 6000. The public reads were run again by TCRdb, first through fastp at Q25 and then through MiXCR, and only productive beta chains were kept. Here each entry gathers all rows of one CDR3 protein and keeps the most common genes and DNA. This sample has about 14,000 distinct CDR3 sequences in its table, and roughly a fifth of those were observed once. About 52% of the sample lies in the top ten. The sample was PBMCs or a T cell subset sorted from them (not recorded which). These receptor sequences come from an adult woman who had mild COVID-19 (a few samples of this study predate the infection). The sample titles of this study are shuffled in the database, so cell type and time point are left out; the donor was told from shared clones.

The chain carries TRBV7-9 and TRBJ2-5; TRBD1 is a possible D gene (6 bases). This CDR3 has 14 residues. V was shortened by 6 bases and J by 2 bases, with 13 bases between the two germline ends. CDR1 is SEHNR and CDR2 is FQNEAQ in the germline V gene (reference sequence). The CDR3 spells CASRAGVWQETQYF. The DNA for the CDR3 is TGTGCCAGCAGGGCAGGGGTGTGGCAAGAGACCCAGTACTTC.

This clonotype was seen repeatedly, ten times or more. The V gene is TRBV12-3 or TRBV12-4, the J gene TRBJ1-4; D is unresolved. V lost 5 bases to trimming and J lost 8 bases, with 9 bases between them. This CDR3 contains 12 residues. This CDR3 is CASSPGREKLFF. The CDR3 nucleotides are TGTGCCAGCAGTCCGGGCCGGGAAAAACTGTTTTTT.

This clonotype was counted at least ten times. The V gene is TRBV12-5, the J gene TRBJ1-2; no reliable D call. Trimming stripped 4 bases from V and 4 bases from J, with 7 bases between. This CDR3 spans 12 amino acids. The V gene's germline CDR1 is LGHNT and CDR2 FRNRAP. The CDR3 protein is CASGSSGYGYTF. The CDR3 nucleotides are TGTGCTAGTGGTTCCTCGGGCTATGGCTACACCTTC.

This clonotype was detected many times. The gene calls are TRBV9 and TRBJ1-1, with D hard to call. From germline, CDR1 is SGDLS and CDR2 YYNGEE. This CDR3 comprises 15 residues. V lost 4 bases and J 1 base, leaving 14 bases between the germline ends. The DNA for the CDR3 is TGTGCCAGCAGCCCCGCAGGCAGGCCGAACACTGAAGCTTTCTTT. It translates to CASSPAGRPNTEAFF.

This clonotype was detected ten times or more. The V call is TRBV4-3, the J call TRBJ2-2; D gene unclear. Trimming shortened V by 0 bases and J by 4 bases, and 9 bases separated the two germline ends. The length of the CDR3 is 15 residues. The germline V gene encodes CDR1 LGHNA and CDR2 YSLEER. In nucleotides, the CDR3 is TGCGCCAGCAGCCAAGACCAGCTTCCCACCGGGGAGCTGTTTTTT. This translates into CASSQDQLPTGELFF.

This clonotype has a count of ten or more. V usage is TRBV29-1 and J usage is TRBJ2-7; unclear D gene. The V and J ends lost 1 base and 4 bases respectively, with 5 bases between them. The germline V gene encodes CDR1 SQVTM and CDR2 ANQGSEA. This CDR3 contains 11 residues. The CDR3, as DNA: TGCAGCGTTGAAGGCGTTTACGAGCAGTACTTC. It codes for CSVEGVYEQYF.

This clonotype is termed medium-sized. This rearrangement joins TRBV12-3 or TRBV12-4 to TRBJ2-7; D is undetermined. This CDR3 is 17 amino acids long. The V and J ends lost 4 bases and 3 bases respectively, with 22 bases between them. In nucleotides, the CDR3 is TGTGCCAGCAGTTCCCGACCTCGCGACTCGGAGCGCTACGAGCAGTACTTC. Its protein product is CASSSRPRDSERYEQYF.

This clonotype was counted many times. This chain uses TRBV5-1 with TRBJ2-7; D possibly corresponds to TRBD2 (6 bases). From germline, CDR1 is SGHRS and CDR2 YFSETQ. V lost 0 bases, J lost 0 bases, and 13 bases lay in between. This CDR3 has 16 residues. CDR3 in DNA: TGCGCCAGCAGCTTGGTGGCAGCGGGCCACTCCTACGAGCAGTACTTC. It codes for CASSLVAAGHSYEQYF.

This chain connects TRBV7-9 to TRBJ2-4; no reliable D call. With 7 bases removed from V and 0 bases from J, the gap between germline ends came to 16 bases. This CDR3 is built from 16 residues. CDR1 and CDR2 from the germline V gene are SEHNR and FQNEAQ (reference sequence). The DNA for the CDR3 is TGTGCCAGCACCCCTCCAGAGGAACTAGCCAAAAACATTCAGTACTTC. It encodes CASTPPEELAKNIQYF.

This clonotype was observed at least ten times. DNA for the CDR3: TGTGCCAGCAGTTACGACACTTATCAGCCCCAGCATTTT. Translated, it gives CASSYDTYQPQHF. The chain joins TRBV6-5 to TRBJ1-5; D ambiguous. This CDR3 has 13 residues. Trimming cost V 2 bases and J 5 bases, with 7 bases left between them. CDR1 is MNHEY and CDR2 is SVGAGI in the germline V gene.

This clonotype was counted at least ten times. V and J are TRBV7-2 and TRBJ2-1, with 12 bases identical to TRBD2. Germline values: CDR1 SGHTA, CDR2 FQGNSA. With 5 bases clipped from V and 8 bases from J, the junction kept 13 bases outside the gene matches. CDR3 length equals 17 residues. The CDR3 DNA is TGTGCCAGCAGCCCGCGACTAGCGGGAGCATCTCTCGATGAGCAGTTCTTC. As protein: CASSPRLAGASLDEQFF.

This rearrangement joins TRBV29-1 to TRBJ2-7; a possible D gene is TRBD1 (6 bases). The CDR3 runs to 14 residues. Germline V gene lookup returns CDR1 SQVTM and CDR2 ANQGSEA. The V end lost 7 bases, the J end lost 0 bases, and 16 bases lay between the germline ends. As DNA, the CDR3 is TGCAGCGCCCAGGACAGCTCCAGCTCCTACGAGCAGTACTTC. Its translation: CSAQDSSSSYEQYF.

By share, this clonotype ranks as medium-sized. The CDR3 DNA reads as TGTGCCAGCACCCAGGCGTACGAGCAGTACTTC. Translation gives CASTQAYEQYF. This chain joins TRBV7-2 and TRBJ2-7; the D is unclear. Trimming cost V 7 bases and J 4 bases, with 8 bases left between them. CDR1 and CDR2 (germline): SGHTA, FQGNSA. The CDR3 contains 11 residues. The complete variable domain, with remaining parts taken from reference TRBV7-2 and TRBJ2-7, reads GAGVSQSPSNKVTEKGKDVELRCDPISGHTALYWYRQSLGQGLEFLIYFQGNSAPDKSGLPSDRFSAERTGGSVSTLTIQRTQQEDSAVYLCASTQAYEQYFGPGTRLTVT.

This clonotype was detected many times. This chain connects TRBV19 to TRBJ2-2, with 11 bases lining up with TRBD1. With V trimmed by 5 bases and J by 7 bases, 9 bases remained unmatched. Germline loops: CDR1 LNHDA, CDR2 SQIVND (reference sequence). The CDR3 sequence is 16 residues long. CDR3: CASSVGQGAFYGELFF. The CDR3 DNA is TGTGCCAGTAGTGTCGGACAGGGGGCCTTTTACGGGGAGCTGTTTTTT.

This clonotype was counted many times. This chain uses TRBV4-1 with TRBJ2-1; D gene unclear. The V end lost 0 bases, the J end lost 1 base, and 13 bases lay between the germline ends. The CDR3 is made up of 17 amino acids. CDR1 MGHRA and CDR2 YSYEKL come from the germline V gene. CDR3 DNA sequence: TGCGCCAGCAGCCAAGATTTCCCAGCCGGGTCCTACAATGAGCAGTTCTTC. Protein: CASSQDFPAGSYNEQFF.

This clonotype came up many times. The DNA of the CDR3 is TGTGCCAGCAGCTCGACTAGCGGGAGGGCCTCTAGCACAGATACGCAGTATTTT. It specifies CASSSTSGRASSTDTQYF. The chain couples TRBV7-9 to TRBJ2-3; 14 bases line up with TRBD2. The V gene end was trimmed by 4 bases and the J gene end by 0 bases; junction bases not matched to a gene: 6. From germline, CDR1 is SEHNR and CDR2 FQNEAQ (reference sequence). This CDR3 has 18 amino acids.

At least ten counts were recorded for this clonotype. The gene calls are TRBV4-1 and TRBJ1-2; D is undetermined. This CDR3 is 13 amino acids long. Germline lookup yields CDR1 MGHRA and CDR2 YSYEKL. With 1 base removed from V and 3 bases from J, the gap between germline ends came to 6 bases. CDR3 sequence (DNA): TGCGCCAGCAGCCAAGCCCCCGACTATGGCTACACCTTC. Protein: CASSQAPDYGYTF.

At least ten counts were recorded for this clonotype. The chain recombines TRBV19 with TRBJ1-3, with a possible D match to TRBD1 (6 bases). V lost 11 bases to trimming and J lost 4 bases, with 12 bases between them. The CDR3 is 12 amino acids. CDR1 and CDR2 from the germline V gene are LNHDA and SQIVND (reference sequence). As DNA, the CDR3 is TGTGCCGTCAGGGGAGAAGGAAACACCATATATTTT. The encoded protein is CAVRGEGNTIYF.

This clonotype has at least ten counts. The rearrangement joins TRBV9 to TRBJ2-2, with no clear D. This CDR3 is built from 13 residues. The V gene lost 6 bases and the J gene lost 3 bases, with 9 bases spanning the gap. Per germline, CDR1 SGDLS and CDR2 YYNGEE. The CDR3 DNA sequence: TGTGCCAGCAACAATCGTGACACCGGGGAGCTGTTTTTT. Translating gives CASNNRDTGELFF.

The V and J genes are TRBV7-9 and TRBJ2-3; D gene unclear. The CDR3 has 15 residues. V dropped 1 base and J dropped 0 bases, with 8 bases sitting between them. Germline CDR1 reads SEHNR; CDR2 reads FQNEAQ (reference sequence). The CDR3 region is CASSLDRASTDTQYF. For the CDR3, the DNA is TGTGCCAGCAGCTTAGATCGTGCTAGCACAGATACGCAGTATTTT.

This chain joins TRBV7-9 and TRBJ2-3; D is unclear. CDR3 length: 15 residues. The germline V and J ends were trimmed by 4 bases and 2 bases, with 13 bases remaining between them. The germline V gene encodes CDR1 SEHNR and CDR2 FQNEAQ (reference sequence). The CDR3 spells CASSSARTPTDTQYF. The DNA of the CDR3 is TGTGCCAGCAGCTCGGCACGAACCCCCACAGATACGCAGTATTTT.

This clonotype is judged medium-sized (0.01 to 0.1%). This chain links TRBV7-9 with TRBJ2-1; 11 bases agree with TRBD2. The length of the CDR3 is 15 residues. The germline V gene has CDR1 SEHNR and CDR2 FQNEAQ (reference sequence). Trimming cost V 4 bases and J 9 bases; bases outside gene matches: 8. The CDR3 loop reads CASSSKLAGVAEQFF. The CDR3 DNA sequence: TGTGCCAGCAGCTCGAAACTAGCGGGAGTCGCTGAGCAGTTCTTC.

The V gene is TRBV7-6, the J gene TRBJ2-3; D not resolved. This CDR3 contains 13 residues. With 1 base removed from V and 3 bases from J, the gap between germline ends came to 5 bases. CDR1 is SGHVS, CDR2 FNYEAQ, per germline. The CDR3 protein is CASSLEQTDTQYF. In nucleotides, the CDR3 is TGTGCCAGCAGCTTAGAGCAGACAGATACGCAGTATTTT.

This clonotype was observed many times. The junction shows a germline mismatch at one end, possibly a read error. The CDR3 region is CASSLGQGTGELFF. Written as DNA, the CDR3 is TGTGCTAGCAGCTTAGGTCAGGGGACCGGGGAGCTGTTTTTT. This chain links TRBV7-7 with TRBJ2-2, with D tentatively TRBD1 (6 bases). Germline V gene lookup returns CDR1 SSHAT and CDR2 FNYEAQ (reference sequence). CDR3 length equals 14 residues.

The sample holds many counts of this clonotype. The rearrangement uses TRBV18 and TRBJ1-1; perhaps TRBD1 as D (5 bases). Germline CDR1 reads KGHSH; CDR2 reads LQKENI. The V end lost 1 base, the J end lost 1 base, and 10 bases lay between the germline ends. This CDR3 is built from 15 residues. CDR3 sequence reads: CASSPLQTENTEAFF. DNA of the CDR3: TGTGCCAGCTCACCACTCCAGACAGAGAACACTGAAGCTTTCTTT.

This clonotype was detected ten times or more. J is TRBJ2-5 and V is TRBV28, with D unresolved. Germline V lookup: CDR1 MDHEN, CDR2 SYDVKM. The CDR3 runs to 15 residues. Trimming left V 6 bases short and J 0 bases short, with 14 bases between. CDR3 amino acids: CASSPSRHNQETQYF. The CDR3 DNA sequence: TGTGCCAGCAGCCCTTCCCGACACAACCAAGAGACCCAGTACTTC.

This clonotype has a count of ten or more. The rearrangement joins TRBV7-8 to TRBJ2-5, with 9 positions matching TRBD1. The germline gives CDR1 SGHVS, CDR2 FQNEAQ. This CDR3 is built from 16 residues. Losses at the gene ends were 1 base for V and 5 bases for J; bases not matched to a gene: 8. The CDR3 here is CASSLVGTGLSETQYF. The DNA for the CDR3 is TGTGCCAGCAGCTTAGTTGGGACAGGGCTTTCGGAGACCCAGTACTTC.

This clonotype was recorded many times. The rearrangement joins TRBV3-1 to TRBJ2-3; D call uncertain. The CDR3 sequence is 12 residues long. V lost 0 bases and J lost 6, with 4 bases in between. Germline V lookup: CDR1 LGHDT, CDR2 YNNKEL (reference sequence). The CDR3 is CASSQEKDTQYF. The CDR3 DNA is TGTGCCAGCAGCCAAGAAAAGGATACGCAGTATTTT.

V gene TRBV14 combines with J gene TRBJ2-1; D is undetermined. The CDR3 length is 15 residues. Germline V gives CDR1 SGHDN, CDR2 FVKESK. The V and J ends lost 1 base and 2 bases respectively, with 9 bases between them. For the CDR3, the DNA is TGTGCCAGCAGCCAAGTTGCCGGGCCCTACAATGAGCAGTTCTTC. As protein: CASSQVAGPYNEQFF.

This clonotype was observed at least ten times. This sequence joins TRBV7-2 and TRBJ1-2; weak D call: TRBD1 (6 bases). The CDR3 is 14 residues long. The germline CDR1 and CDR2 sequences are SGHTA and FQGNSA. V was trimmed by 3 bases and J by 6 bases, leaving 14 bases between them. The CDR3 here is CASSLVSGENGYTF. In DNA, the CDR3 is TGTGCCAGCAGCTTGGTGTCAGGGGAGAATGGCTACACCTTC.